The clone carrying this T cell receptor beta chain was detected many times. CDR1 and CDR2 (germline): SGHTA, FQGNSA. The CDR3 spans 16 residues. Trimming stripped 4 bases from V and 0 bases from J, with 15 bases between. This sample was included in a study of human T cells and chemical hapten exposure. Indicated time point: patch test 2, 6 weeks after DPC sensitization. Treatment specified: therapeutic diphenylcyclopropenone sensitization with weekly scalp DPC. From the RACE reads, TCRdb called clonotypes with MiXCR, one entry per CDR3 protein. The sample records under 450,000 distinct CDR3 sequences, just under 6.5% being singletons.

Material: whole blood, obtained in connection with sensitization to the hapten diphenylcyclopropenone (DPC). The rearrangement joins TRBV7-2 to TRBJ1-1, with a tentative D call TRBD1 (5 bases). The TCR originated in a woman aged 18-35 years with alopecia areata. Some clones in this sample may be carry-over from other donors' samples. CDR3 sequence (DNA): TGTGCCAGCAGCTCCCATGGGGCAGGGCTGAACACTGAAGCTTTCTTT. Its protein product is CASSSHGAGLNTEAFF.